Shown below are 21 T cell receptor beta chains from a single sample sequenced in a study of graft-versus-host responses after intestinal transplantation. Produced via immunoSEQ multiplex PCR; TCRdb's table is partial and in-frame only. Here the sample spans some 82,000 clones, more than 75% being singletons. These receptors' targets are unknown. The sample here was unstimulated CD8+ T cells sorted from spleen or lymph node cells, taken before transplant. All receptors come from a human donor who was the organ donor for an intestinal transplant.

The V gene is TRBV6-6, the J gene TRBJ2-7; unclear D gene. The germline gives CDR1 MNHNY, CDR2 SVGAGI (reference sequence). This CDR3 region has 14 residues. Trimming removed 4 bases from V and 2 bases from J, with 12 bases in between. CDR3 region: CASSSRSTPYEQYF. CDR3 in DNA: TGTGCCAGCAGTTCGCGAAGTACGCCCTACGAGCAGTACTTC.

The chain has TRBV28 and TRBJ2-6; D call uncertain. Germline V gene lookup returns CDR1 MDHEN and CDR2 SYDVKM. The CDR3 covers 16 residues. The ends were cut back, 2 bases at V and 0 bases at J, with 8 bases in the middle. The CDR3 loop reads CASSLEGISGANVLTF. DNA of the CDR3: TGTGCCAGCAGTTTAGAAGGGATCTCTGGGGCCAACGTCCTGACTTTC.

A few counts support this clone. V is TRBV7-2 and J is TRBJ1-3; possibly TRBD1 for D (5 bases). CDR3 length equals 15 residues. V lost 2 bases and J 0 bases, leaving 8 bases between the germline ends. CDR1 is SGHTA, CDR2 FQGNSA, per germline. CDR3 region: CASSLWGGSGNTIYF. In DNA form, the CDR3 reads TGTGCCAGCAGCTTATGGGGGGGCTCTGGAAACACCATATATTTT.

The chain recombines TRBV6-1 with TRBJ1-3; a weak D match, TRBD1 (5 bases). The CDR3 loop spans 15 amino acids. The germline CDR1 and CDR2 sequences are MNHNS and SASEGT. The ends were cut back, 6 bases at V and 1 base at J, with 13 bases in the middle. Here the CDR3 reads CASSLVSGSGNTIYF. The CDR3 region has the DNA TGTGCCAGCAGCTTAGTCTCAGGGTCTGGAAACACCATATATTTT.

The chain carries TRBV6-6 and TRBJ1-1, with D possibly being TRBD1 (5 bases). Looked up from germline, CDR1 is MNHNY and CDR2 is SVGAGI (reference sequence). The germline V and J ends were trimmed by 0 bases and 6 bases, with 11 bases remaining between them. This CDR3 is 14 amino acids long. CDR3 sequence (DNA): TGTGCCAGCAGTTACTCGGTCAGGGTCCCTGAAGCTTTCTTT. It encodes CASSYSVRVPEAFF.

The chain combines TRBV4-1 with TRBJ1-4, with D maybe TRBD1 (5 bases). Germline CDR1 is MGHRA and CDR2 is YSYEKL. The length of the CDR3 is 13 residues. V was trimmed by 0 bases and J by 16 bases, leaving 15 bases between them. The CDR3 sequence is CASSQDIQLGTFF. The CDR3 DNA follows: TGCGCCAGCAGCCAAGATATACAACTGGGGACGTTTTTT.

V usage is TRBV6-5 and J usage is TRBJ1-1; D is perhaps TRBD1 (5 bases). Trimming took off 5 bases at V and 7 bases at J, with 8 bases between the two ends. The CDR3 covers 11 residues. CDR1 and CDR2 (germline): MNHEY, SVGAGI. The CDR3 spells CASSAQGEAFF. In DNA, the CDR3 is TGTGCCAGCAGTGCCCAGGGTGAAGCTTTCTTT.

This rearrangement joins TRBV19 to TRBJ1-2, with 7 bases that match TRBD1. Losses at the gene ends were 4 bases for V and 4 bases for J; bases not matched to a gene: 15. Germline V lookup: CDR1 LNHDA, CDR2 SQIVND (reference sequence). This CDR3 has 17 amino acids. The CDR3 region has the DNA TGTGCCAGTAGTAGTTCTTGGGGACAGCTCGACTTCTATGGCTACACCTTC. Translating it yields CASSSSWGQLDFYGYTF. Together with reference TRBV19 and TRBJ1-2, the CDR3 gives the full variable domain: DGGITQSPKYLFRKEGQNVTLSCEQNLNHDAMYWYRQDPGQGLRLIYYSQIVNDFQKGDIAEGYSVSREKKESFPLTVTSAQKNPTAFYLCASSSSWGQLDFYGYTFGSGTRLTVV.

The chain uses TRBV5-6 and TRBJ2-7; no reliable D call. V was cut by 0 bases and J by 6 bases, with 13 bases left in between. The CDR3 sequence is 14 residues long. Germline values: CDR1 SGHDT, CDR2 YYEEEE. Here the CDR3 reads CASSLGQARSEQYF. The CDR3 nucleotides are TGTGCCAGCAGCTTGGGCCAGGCTCGGTCCGAGCAGTACTTC. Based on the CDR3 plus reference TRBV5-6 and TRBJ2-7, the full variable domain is DAGVTQSPTHLIKTRGQQVTLRCSPKSGHDTVSWYQQALGQGPQFIFQYYEEEERQRGNFPDRFSGHQFPNYSSELNVNALLLGDSALYLCASSLGQARSEQYFGPGTRLTVT.

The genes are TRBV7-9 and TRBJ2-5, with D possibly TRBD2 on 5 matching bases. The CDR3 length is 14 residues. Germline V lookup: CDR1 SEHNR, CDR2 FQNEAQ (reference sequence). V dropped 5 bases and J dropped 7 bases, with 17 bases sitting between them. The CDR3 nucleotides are TGTGCCAGCAGCCCCGGGGATAGCGCAGGGACCCAGTACTTC. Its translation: CASSPGDSAGTQYF.

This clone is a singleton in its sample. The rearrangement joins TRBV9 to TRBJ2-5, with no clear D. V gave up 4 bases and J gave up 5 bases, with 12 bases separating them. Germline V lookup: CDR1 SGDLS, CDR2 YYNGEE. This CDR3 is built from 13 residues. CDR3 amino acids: CASSSINQETQYF. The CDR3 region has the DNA TGTGCCAGCAGCTCTATCAATCAGGAGACCCAGTACTTC.

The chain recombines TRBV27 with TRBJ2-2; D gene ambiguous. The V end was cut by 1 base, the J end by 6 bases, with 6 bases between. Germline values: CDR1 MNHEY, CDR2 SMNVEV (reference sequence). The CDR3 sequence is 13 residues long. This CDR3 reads CASSLLRPGELFF. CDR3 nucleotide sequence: TGTGCCAGCAGTTTATTACGTCCCGGGGAGCTGTTTTTT.

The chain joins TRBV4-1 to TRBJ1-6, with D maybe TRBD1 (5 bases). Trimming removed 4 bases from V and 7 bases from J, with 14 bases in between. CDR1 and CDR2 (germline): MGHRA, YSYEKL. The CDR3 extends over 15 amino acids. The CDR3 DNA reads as TGCGCCAGCAGCCCCCCCGGGACTGGGAATTCACCCCTCCACTTT. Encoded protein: CASSPPGTGNSPLHF.

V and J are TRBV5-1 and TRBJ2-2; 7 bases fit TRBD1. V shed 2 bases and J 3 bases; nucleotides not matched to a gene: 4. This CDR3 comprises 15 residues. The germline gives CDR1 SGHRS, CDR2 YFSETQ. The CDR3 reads CASSLVQGDTGELFF. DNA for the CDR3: TGCGCCAGCAGCTTAGTGCAGGGGGACACCGGGGAGCTGTTTTTT. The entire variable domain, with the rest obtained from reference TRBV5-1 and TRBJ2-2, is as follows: KAGVTQTPRYLIKTRGQQVTLSCSPISGHRSVSWYQQTPGQGLQFLFEYFSETQRNKGNFPGRFSGRQFSNSRSEMNVSTLELGDSALYLCASSLVQGDTGELFFGEGSRLTVL.

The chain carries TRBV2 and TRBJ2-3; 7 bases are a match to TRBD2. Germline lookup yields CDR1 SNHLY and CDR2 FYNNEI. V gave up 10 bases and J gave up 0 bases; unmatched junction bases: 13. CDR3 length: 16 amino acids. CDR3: CATPSPAGKSTDTQYF. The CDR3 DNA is TGTGCCACTCCGTCCCCAGCGGGGAAAAGCACAGATACGCAGTATTTT.

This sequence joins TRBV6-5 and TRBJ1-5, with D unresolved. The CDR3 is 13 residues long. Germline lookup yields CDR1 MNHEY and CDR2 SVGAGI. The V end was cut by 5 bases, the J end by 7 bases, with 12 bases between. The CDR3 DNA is TGTGCCAGCAGTGAAGGAGGATGGCAGCCCCAGCATTTT. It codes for CASSEGGWQPQHF.

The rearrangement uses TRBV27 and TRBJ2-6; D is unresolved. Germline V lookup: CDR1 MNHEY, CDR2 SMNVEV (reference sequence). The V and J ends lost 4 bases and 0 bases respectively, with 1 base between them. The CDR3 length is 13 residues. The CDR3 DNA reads TGTGCCAGCAGTTCCTCTGGGGCCAACGTCCTGACTTTC. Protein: CASSSSGANVLTF. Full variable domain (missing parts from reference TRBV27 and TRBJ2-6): EAQVTQNPRYLITVTGKKLTVTCSQNMNHEYMSWYRQDPGLGLRQIYYSMNVEVTDKGDVPEGYKVSRKEKRNFPLILESPSPNQTSLYFCASSSSGANVLTFGAGSRLTVL.

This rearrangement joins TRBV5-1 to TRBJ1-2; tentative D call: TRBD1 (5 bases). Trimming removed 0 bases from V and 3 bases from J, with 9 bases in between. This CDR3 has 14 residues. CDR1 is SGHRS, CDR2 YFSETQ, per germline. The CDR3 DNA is TGCGCCAGCAGCTTGGTCGGGGGGGACTATGGCTACACCTTC. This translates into CASSLVGGDYGYTF.

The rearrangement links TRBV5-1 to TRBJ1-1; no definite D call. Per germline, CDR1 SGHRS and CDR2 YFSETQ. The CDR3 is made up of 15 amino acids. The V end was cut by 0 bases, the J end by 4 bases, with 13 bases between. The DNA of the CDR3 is TGCGCCAGCAGCTTGGTTACGGATTTTACCACTGAAGCTTTCTTT. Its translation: CASSLVTDFTTEAFF.

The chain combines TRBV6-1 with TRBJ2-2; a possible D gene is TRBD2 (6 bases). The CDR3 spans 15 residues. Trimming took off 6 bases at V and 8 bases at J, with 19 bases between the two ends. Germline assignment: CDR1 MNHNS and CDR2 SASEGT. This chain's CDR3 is CASRDLGSALGELFF. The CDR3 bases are TGTGCCAGCAGGGACCTCGGGAGCGCTTTGGGGGAGCTGTTTTTT.

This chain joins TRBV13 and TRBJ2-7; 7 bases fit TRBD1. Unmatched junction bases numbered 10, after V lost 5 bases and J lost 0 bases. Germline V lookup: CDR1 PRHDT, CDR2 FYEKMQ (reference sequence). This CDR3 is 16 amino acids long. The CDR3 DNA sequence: TGTGCCAGCAGCCGAGGGCTCGGGACAGCCTCCTACGAGCAGTACTTC. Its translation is CASSRGLGTASYEQYF.